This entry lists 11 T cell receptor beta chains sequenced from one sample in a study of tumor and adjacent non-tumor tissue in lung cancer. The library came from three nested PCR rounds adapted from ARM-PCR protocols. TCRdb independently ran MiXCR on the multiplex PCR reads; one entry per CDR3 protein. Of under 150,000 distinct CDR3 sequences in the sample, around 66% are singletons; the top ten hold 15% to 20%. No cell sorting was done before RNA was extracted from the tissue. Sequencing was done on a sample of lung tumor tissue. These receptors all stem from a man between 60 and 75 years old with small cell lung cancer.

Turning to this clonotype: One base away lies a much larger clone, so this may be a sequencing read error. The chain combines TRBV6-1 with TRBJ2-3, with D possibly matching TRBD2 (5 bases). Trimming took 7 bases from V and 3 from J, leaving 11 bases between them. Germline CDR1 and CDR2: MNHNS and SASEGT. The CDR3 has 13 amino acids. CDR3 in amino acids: CASTSERTDTQYF. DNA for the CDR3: TGTGCCAGCACTTCGGAGCGGACAGATACGCAGTATTTT.

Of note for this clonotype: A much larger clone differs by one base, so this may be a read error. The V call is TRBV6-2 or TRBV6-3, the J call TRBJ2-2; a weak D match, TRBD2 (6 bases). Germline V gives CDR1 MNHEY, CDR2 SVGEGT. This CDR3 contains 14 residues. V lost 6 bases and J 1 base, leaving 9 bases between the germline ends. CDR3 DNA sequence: TGTGCCAGCAGAGGACTAATGAACACCGGGGAGCTGTTTTTT. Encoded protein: CASRGLMNTGELFF.

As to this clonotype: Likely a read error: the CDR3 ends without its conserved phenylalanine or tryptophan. The CDR3 loop reads CSARDVGPGQGWQNIQYS. The CDR3 DNA sequence: TGCAGTGCTAGAGATGTAGGACCGGGACAGGGGTGGCAAAACATTCAGTACTCC. The chain is built from TRBV20-1 and TRBJ2-4; 10 positions agree with TRBD1. Per germline, CDR1 DFQATT and CDR2 SNEGSKA (reference sequence). After removal of 0 bases from V and 5 bases from J, the junction contained 13 bases not matched to a gene. The CDR3 is made up of 18 amino acids.

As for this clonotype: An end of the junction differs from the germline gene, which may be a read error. The CDR3 is CSSTRGRSYKQYF. CDR3 in DNA: TGTTCCAGCACCAGGGGGCGTAGTTACAAGCAGTACTTC. V usage is TRBV6-6 and J usage is TRBJ2-7; TRBD1 matches 8 bases. The germline V gene has CDR1 MNHNY and CDR2 SVGAGI (reference sequence). The CDR3 totals 13 residues.

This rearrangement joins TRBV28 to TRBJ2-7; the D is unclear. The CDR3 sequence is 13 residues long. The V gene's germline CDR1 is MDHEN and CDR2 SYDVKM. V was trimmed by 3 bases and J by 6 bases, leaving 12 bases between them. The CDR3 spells CASSFGLVSEQYF. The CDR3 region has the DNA TGTGCCAGCAGTTTCGGGCTAGTCTCCGAGCAGTACTTC. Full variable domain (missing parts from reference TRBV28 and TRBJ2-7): DVKVTQSSRYLVKRTGEKVFLECVQDMDHENMFWYRQDPGLGLRLIYFSYDVKMKEKGDIPEGYSVSREKKERFSLILESASTNQTSMYLCASSFGLVSEQYFGPGTRLTVT.

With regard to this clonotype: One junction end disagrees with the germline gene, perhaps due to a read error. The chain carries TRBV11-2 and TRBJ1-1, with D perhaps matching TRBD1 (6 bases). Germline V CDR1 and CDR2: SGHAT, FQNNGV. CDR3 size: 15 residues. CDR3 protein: CAGSLGFGGQTETFF. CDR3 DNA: TGTGCCGGCAGCTTAGGGTTTGGGGGCCAAACTGAAACTTTCTTT. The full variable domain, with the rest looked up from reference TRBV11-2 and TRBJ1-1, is EAGVAQSPRYKIIEKRQSVAFWCNPISGHATLYWYQQILGQGPKLLIQFQNNGVVDDSQLPKDRFSAERLKGVDSTLKIQPAKLEDSAVYLCAGSLGFGGQTETFFGQGTRLTVV.

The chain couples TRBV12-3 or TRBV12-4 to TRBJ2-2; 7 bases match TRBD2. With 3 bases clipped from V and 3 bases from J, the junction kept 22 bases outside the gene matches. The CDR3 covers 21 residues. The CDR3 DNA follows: TGTGCCAGCAGTTTCGTGGAGGGGAAAATGGGAGGGAGGAAGCACACCGGGGAGCTGTTTTTT. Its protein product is CASSFVEGKMGGRKHTGELFF.

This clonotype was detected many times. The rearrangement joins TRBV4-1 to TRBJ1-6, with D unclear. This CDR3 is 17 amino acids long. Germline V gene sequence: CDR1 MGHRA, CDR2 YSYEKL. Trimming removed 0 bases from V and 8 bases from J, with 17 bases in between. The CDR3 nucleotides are TGCGCCAGCAGCCAAGACCGATTTTCCCTTGTGGATTCACCCCTCCACTTT. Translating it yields CASSQDRFSLVDSPLHF.

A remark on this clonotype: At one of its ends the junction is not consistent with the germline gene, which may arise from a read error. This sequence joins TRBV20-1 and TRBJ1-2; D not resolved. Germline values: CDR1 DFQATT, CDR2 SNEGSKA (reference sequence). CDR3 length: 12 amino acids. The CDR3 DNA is TGCAGTGCTAGAACCCCTAACTATGGCTACACTTTC. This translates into CSARTPNYGYTF.

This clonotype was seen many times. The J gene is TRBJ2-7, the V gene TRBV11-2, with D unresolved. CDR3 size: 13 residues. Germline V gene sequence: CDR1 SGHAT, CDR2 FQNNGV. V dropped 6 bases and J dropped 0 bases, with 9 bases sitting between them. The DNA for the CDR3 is TGTGCCAGCAGACCTGACAACTCCTACGAGCAGTACGTC. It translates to CASRPDNSYEQYV.

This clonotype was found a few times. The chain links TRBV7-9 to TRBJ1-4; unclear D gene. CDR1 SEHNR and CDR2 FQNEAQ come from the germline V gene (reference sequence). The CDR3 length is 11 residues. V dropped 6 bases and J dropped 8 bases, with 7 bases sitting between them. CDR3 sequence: CASSQSEKLFF. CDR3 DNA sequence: TGTGCCAGCAGTCAATCAGAAAAACTGTTTTTT.